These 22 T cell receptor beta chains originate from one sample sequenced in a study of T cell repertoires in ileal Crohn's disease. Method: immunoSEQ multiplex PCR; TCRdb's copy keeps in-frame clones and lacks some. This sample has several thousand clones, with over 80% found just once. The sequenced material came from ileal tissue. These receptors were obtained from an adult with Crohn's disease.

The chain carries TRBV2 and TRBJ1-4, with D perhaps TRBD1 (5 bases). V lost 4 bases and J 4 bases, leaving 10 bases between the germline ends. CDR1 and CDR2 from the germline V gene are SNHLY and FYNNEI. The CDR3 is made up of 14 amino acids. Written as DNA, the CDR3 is TGTGCCAGCAGTGGCGTGGGGGATAATGAAAAACTGTTTTTT. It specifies CASSGVGDNEKLFF.

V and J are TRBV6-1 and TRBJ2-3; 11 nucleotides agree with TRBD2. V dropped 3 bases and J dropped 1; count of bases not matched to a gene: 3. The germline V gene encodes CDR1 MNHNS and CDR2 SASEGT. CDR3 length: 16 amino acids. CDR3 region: CASSDVGLAGTDTQYF. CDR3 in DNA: TGTGCCAGCAGTGACGTGGGACTAGCGGGCACAGATACGCAGTATTTT.

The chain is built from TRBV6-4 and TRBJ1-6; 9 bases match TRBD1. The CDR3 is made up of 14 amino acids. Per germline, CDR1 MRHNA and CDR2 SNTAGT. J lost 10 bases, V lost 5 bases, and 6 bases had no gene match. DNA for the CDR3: TGTGCCAGCAGTCAACAGGGGGCAGGGTCACCCCTCCACTTT. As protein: CASSQQGAGSPLHF.

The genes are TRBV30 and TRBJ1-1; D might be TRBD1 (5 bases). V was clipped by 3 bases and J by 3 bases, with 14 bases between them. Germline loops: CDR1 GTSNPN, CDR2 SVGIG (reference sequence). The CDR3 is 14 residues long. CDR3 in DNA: TGTGCCTGGAGCCAGGGCTTAGGGGACACTGAAGCTTTCTTT. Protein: CAWSQGLGDTEAFF.

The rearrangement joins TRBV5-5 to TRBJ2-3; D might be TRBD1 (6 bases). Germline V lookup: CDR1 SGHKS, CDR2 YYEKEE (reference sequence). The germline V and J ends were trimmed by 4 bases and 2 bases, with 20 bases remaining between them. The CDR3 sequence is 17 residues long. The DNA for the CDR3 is TGTGCCAGCAGCATTGAGAGCACAGGGCGAACCACAGATACGCAGTATTTT. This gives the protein CASSIESTGRTTDTQYF.

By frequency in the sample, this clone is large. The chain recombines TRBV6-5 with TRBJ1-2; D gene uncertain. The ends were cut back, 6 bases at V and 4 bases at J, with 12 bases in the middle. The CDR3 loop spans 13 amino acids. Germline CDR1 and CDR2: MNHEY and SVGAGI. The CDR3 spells CASRETRLYGYTF. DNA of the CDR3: TGTGCCAGCAGAGAGACAAGACTCTATGGCTACACCTTC.

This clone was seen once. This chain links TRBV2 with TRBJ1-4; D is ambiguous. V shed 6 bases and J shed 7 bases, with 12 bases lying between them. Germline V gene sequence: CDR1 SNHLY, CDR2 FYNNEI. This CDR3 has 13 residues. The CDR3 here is CASSRTWGEKLFF. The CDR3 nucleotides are TGTGCCAGCAGCCGGACCTGGGGTGAAAAACTGTTTTTT.

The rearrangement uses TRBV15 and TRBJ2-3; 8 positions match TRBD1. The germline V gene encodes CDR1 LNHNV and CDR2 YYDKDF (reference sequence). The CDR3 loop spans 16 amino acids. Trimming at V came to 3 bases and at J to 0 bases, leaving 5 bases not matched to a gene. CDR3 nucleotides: TGTGCCACCAGCAGGAGACAGGGGATTAGCACAGATACGCAGTATTTT. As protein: CATSRRQGISTDTQYF.

This chain's CDR3 is CASSYSKNRGDEQYF. The CDR3 DNA sequence: TGTGCCAGCAGTTACTCGAAAAATAGAGGGGACGAGCAGTACTTC. This chain joins TRBV6-6 and TRBJ2-7, with D possibly called TRBD1 or TRBD2 (5 bases each). The germline V and J ends were trimmed by 0 bases and 5 bases, with 14 bases remaining between them. The V gene's germline CDR1 is MNHNY and CDR2 SVGAGI (reference sequence). The CDR3 runs to 15 residues.

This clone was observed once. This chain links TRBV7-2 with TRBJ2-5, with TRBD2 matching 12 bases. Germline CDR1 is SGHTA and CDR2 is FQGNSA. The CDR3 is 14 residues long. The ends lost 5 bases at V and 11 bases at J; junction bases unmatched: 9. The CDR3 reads CASSQPSGGGEQYF. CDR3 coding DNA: TGTGCCAGCAGCCAACCTAGCGGGGGGGGTGAGCAGTACTTC. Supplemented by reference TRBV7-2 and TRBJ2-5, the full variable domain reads GAGVSQSPSNKVTEKGKDVELRCDPISGHTALYWYRQSLGQGLEFLIYFQGNSAPDKSGLPSDRFSAERTGGSVSTLTIQRTQQEDSAVYLCASSQPSGGGEQYFGPGTRLLVL.

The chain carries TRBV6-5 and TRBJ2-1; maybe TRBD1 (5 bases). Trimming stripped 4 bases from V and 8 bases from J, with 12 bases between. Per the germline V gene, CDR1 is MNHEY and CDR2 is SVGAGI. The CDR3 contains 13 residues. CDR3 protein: CASSSPTGYEQFF. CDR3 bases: TGTGCCAGCAGTTCGCCTACAGGATATGAGCAGTTCTTC.

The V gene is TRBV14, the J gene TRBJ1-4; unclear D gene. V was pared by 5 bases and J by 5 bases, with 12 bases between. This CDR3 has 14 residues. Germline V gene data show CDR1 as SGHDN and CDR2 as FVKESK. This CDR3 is CASSNTALNEKLFF. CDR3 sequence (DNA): TGTGCCAGCAGCAACACAGCTTTAAATGAAAAACTGTTTTTT.

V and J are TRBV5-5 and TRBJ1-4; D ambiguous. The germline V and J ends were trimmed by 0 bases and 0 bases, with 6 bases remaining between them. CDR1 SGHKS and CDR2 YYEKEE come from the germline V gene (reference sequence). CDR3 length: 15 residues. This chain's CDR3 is CASSLVRATNEKLFF. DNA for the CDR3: TGTGCCAGCAGCTTGGTGCGGGCAACTAATGAAAAACTGTTTTTT.

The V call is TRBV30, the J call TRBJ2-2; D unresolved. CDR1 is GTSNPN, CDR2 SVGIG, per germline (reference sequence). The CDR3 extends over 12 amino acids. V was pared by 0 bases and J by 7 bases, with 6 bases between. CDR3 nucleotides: TGTGCCTGGAGTGTACGGATCGGGGAGCTGTTTTTT. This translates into CAWSVRIGELFF.

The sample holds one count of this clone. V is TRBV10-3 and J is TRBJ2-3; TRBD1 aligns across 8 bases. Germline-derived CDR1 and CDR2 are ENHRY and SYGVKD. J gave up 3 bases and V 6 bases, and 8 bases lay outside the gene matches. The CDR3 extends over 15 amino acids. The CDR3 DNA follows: TGTGCCATCAGATCGGACAGGGCATCGACAGATACGCAGTATTTT. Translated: CAIRSDRASTDTQYF.

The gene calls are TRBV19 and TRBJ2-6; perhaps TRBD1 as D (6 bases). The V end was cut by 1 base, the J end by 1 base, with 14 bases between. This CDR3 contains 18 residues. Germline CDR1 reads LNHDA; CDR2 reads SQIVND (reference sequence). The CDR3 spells CASSIAQGLRSGANVLTF. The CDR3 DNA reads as TGTGCCAGTAGTATAGCTCAGGGGTTGCGGTCTGGGGCCAACGTCCTGACTTTC.

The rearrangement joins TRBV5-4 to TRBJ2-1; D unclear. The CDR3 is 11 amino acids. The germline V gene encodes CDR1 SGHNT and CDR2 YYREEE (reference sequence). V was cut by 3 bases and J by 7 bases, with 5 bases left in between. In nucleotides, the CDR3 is TGTGCCAGCAGCTACGTGAATGAGCAGTTCTTC. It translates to CASSYVNEQFF.

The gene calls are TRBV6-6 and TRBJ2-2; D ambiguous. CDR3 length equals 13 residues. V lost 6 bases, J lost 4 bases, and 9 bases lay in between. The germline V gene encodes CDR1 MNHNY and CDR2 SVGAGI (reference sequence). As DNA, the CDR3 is TGTGCCAGCAGGCAGAGGAGCACCGGGGAGCTGTTTTTT. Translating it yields CASRQRSTGELFF.

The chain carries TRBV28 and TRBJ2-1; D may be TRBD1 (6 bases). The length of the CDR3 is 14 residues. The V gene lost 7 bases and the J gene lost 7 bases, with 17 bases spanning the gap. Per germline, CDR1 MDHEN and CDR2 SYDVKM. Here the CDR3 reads CASTYSGTRNEQFF. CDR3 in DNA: TGTGCCAGCACTTATTCCGGGACAAGGAATGAGCAGTTCTTC. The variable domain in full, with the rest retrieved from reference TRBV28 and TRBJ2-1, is DVKVTQSSRYLVKRTGEKVFLECVQDMDHENMFWYRQDPGLGLRLIYFSYDVKMKEKGDIPEGYSVSREKKERFSLILESASTNQTSMYLCASTYSGTRNEQFFGPGTRLTVL.

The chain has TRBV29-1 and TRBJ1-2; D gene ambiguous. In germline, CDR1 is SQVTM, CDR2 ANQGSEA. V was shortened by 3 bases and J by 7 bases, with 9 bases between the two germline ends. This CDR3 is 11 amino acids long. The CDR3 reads CSVDWGSGYTF. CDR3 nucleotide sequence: TGCAGCGTTGACTGGGGATCTGGCTACACCTTC.

This CDR3 is CAIMSPGNTIYF. The CDR3, as DNA: TGTGCCATCATGAGCCCTGGAAACACCATATATTTT. The chain carries TRBV10-3 and TRBJ1-3, with D hard to call. The CDR3 consists of 12 residues. With 7 bases removed from V and 2 bases from J, the gap between germline ends came to 6 bases. Germline CDR1 and CDR2: ENHRY and SYGVKD.

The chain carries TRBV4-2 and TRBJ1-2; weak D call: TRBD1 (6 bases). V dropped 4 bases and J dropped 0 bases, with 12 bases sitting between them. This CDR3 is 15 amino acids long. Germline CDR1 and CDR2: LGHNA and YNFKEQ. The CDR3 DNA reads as TGTGCCAGCAGCCCTGCGGACAGAGCTAACTATGGCTACACCTTC. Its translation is CASSPADRANYGYTF.